These 26 T cell receptor beta chains originate from one sample sequenced in a study of blood T cell repertoires in COVID-19. The method was immunoSEQ multiplex PCR; TCRdb's version includes in-frame clones alone and lacks a portion of them. The repertoire holds over 200,000 clones, 80% to 95% seen once, with about 0.8% in the top ten. Sequencing was performed on peripheral blood. The source is a man aged 55 to 70 with COVID-19, enrolled during active disease.

The CDR3 is CASSVRRDEQFF. In DNA, the CDR3 is TGTGCCAGCAGTGTAAGGCGGGATGAGCAGTTCTTC. The chain joins TRBV2 to TRBJ2-1, with D maybe TRBD2 (5 bases). Trimming left V 4 bases short and J 8 bases short, with 9 bases between. CDR1 and CDR2 from the germline V gene are SNHLY and FYNNEI. The CDR3 covers 12 residues.

This clone has only one observation. The chain uses TRBV30 and TRBJ2-7; D call uncertain. CDR3 length: 11 amino acids. Germline values: CDR1 GTSNPN, CDR2 SVGIG (reference sequence). Between the trimmed V and J ends, which lost 0 bases and 7 bases, there was a span of 7 bases. In DNA form, the CDR3 reads TGTGCCTGGAGTGTACCACAAGAGCAGTACTTC. It translates to CAWSVPQEQYF.

This clone appeared once. This chain uses TRBV7-2 with TRBJ2-2; TRBD1 agrees at 7 bases. Looked up from germline, CDR1 is SGHTA and CDR2 is FQGNSA. V lost 5 bases to trimming and J lost 6 bases; unmatched junction nucleotides: 9. The CDR3 has 15 amino acids. This chain's CDR3 is CASSADRARAGELFF. DNA for the CDR3: TGTGCCAGCAGCGCAGACAGGGCAAGGGCCGGGGAGCTGTTTTTT.

Worth noting for this clone: This specimen includes other DNA sequences encoding the same CDR3. The chain recombines TRBV19 with TRBJ2-1; 12 bases map to TRBD2. The CDR3 spans 15 residues. V was pared by 4 bases and J by 6 bases, with 4 bases of the junction left unmatched. Germline V gene sequence: CDR1 LNHDA, CDR2 SQIVND (reference sequence). CDR3 coding DNA: TGTGCCAGTAGTAGACTAGCGGGAGTCGGCAATGAGCAGTTCTTC. Its translation is CASSRLAGVGNEQFF.

The rearrangement uses TRBV28 and TRBJ2-7, with TRBD2 identical over 8 bases. The germline CDR1 and CDR2 sequences are MDHEN and SYDVKM. The CDR3 runs to 14 residues. The V and J ends lost 2 bases and 5 bases, in that order; junction bases with no gene match: 5. The CDR3 bases are TGTGCCAGCAGTTTACGGCGGGAGGTAAACGAGCAGTACTTC. Translation gives CASSLRREVNEQYF. The full variable domain, in which reference TRBV28 and TRBJ2-7 provide the parts outside the CDR3, is DVKVTQSSRYLVKRTGEKVFLECVQDMDHENMFWYRQDPGLGLRLIYFSYDVKMKEKGDIPEGYSVSREKKERFSLILESASTNQTSMYLCASSLRREVNEQYFGPGTRLTVT.

This clone was recorded only once. This chain joins TRBV5-1 and TRBJ1-1; 8 bases match TRBD1. The V gene's germline CDR1 is SGHRS and CDR2 YFSETQ. Trimming took 0 bases from V and 3 from J; bases not matched to a gene: 4. There are 15 residues in the CDR3. The CDR3 loop is CASSLDRGTDTEAFF. The CDR3 nucleotides read TGCGCCAGCAGCTTGGACAGGGGGACGGACACTGAAGCTTTCTTT.

The chain couples TRBV30 to TRBJ1-3; D is perhaps TRBD1 (5 bases). Per the germline V gene, CDR1 is GTSNPN and CDR2 is SVGIG (reference sequence). Trimming stripped 1 base from V and 2 bases from J, with 9 bases between. This CDR3 contains 14 residues. The CDR3 sequence: CAWSAVTAGNTIYF. In DNA form, the CDR3 reads TGTGCCTGGAGTGCTGTGACAGCTGGAAACACCATATATTTT.

The chain combines TRBV28 with TRBJ1-5, with D unclear. CDR1 is MDHEN and CDR2 is SYDVKM in the germline V gene. V was trimmed by 2 bases and J by 8 bases, leaving 13 bases between them. The CDR3 extends over 14 amino acids. CDR3 DNA sequence: TGTGCCAGCAGTTTAGTGCAGGCCAGTGAGCCCCAGCATTTT. Translation: CASSLVQASEPQHF.

The V call is TRBV18, the J call TRBJ1-1, with D possibly TRBD1 on 5 matching bases. The CDR3 runs 14 residues. Trimming took off 3 bases at V and 0 bases at J, with 8 bases between the two ends. CDR1 is KGHSH and CDR2 is LQKENI in the germline V gene. CDR3 sequence: CASSPGLMNTEAFF. In nucleotides, the CDR3 is TGTGCCAGCTCACCGGGACTCATGAACACTGAAGCTTTCTTT. Using reference TRBV18 and TRBJ1-1 for the parts outside the CDR3, the full variable domain is NAGVMQNPRHLVRRRGQEARLRCSPMKGHSHVYWYRQLPEEGLKFMVYLQKENIIDESGMPKERFSAEFPKEGPSILRIQQVVRGDSAAYFCASSPGLMNTEAFFGQGTRLTVV.

This clone was counted once. V is TRBV3-1 (or the pseudogene TRBV3-2) and J is TRBJ2-1; 8 bases are shared with TRBD2. The V gene's germline CDR1 is LGHDT and CDR2 YNNKEL (reference sequence). CDR3 size: 14 residues. The ends lost 4 bases at V and 8 bases at J; junction bases unmatched: 7. The chain's CDR3 is CASSPGLVRDEQFF. As DNA, the CDR3 is TGTGCCAGCAGCCCGGGACTAGTCAGGGATGAGCAGTTCTTC.

The V and J genes are TRBV5-8 and TRBJ1-2, with D possibly being TRBD1 (5 bases). V lost 0 bases, J lost 0 bases, and 9 bases lay in between. Germline CDR1 is SGHTS and CDR2 is YDEGEE. The CDR3 totals 15 residues. The CDR3 region is CASSLGIRANYGYTF. CDR3 bases: TGTGCCAGCAGCTTGGGGATCAGGGCTAACTATGGCTACACCTTC. Complete variable domain (other parts from reference TRBV5-8 and TRBJ1-2): EAGVTQSPTHLIKTRGQQATLRCSPISGHTSVYWYQQALGLGLQFLLWYDEGEERNRGNFPPRFSGRQFPNYSSELNVNALELEDSALYLCASSLGIRANYGYTFGSGTRLTVV.

This chain links TRBV28 with TRBJ1-3; no firm D call. The CDR3 loop spans 13 amino acids. CDR1 and CDR2 (germline): MDHEN, SYDVKM. V dropped 4 bases and J dropped 6 bases, with 10 bases sitting between them. CDR3 in amino acids: CASSSPPLNTIYF. The CDR3, as DNA: TGTGCCAGCAGTTCCCCCCCCCTAAACACCATATATTTT.

The rearrangement joins TRBV7-8 to TRBJ2-3; weak D call: TRBD2 (5 bases). The V end lost 1 base, the J end lost 2 bases, and 13 bases lay between the germline ends. The germline V gene has CDR1 SGHVS and CDR2 FQNEAQ. The CDR3 runs 16 residues. For the CDR3, the DNA is TGTGCCAGCAGCTTAGAGTCTGGCGGGTTCACAGATACGCAGTATTTT. Protein sequence: CASSLESGGFTDTQYF.

This chain links TRBV18 with TRBJ2-2; 10 bases map to TRBD2. The CDR3 consists of 18 residues. J gave up 7 bases and V 3 bases, and 14 bases lay outside the gene matches. Per the germline V gene, CDR1 is KGHSH and CDR2 is LQKENI. CDR3 sequence reads: CASSPPWGSGRNYGELFF. DNA for the CDR3: TGTGCCAGCTCACCCCCCTGGGGTAGCGGGAGGAACTACGGGGAGCTGTTTTTT.

The CDR3 region is CASSSGQGEKLFF. Written as DNA, the CDR3 is TGTGCCAGCAGCTCCGGACAGGGCGAAAAACTGTTTTTT. The chain carries TRBV11-3 and TRBJ1-4; 8 nucleotides agree with TRBD1. CDR1 SGHNT and CDR2 YENEEA come from the germline V gene. This CDR3 has 13 amino acids. The V gene end was trimmed by 4 bases and the J gene end by 8 bases; junction bases not matched to a gene: 3.

The rearrangement links TRBV28 to TRBJ2-3; D is undetermined. This CDR3 spans 17 amino acids. Trimming left V 3 bases short and J 3 bases short, with 19 bases between. CDR1 and CDR2 (germline): MDHEN, SYDVKM. The CDR3 DNA is TGTGCCAGCAGTTTTCTTGTCAGCCACTCCAGGACAGATACGCAGTATTTT. It codes for CASSFLVSHSRTDTQYF.

V usage is TRBV6-6 and J usage is TRBJ1-3; maybe TRBD1 (6 bases). The V gene's germline CDR1 is MNHNY and CDR2 SVGAGI (reference sequence). This CDR3 is built from 16 residues. V was clipped by 4 bases and J by 1 base, with 14 bases between them. For the CDR3, the DNA is TGTGCCAGCAGTTGGGCGGACAGTAAATCTGGAAACACCATATATTTT. This gives the protein CASSWADSKSGNTIYF.

There are a few counts of this clone. This chain links TRBV10-3 with TRBJ2-7, with D perhaps TRBD2 (6 bases). Looked up from germline, CDR1 is ENHRY and CDR2 is SYGVKD. This CDR3 spans 13 amino acids. The V gene lost 3 bases and the J gene lost 2 bases, with 8 bases spanning the gap. The CDR3 DNA sequence: TGTGCCATCAGTGACGGCGGGGCCTACGAGCAGTACTTC. Translation gives CAISDGGAYEQYF.

The chain combines TRBV7-9 with TRBJ1-5, with 7 bases lining up with TRBD1. Germline V lookup: CDR1 SEHNR, CDR2 FQNEAQ (reference sequence). The CDR3 runs to 15 residues. Germline trimming cut 5 bases from V and 0 bases from J; bases unmatched to any gene: 4. CDR3 bases: TGTGCCAGCAGCGCCAGGGGGTATAGCAATCAGCCCCAGCATTTT. Translated, it gives CASSARGYSNQPQHF.

The chain recombines TRBV4-3 with TRBJ1-2, with D maybe TRBD1 (6 bases). CDR1 and CDR2 (germline): LGHNA, YSLEER. The ends were cut back, 0 bases at V and 0 bases at J, with 11 bases in the middle. The CDR3 runs to 16 residues. The CDR3 protein is CASSQERTGPNYGYTF. Written as DNA, the CDR3 is TGCGCCAGCAGCCAAGAGAGAACAGGGCCTAACTATGGCTACACCTTC.

The gene calls are TRBV6-5 and TRBJ1-2, with D perhaps matching TRBD1 (6 bases). V was clipped by 7 bases and J by 7 bases, with 16 bases between them. Germline V lookup: CDR1 MNHEY, CDR2 SVGAGI. The CDR3 extends over 13 amino acids. CDR3 residues: CASTPDRFTGYTF. The CDR3 DNA follows: TGTGCCAGCACACCCGACAGGTTTACTGGCTACACCTTC.

The V call is TRBV28, the J call TRBJ2-3; the D gene is possibly TRBD1 (6 bases). Germline V lookup: CDR1 MDHEN, CDR2 SYDVKM. CDR3 size: 14 residues. Trimming removed 4 bases from V and 8 bases from J, with 16 bases in between. CDR3 sequence reads: CASSSGQMGATQYF. For the CDR3, the DNA is TGTGCCAGCAGTTCCGGACAAATGGGGGCTACGCAGTATTTT.

V gene TRBV7-2 combines with J gene TRBJ1-5; TRBD1 is a possible D gene (5 bases). Trimming took off 0 bases at V and 4 bases at J, with 10 bases between the two ends. The CDR3 contains 15 residues. Germline loops: CDR1 SGHTA, CDR2 FQGNSA. This CDR3 reads CASSLAGLRNQPQHF. The CDR3 DNA is TGTGCCAGCAGCTTAGCGGGGCTGCGGAATCAGCCCCAGCATTTT.

This chain links TRBV21-1 with TRBJ2-1; the table's D gene call, TRBD2, was not cross checked with the DNA. TRBV21-1 is marked as a pseudogene. CDR3 length equals 16 residues. The chain's CDR3 is CASSKGPRMKEYEQFF. The DNA of the CDR3 is TGTGCCAGCAGCAAAGGGCCTAGAATGAAGGAGTATGAGCAGTTCTTC.

The rearrangement links TRBV12-3 or TRBV12-4 to TRBJ1-1; no reliable D call. Trimming removed 7 bases from V and 0 bases from J, with 6 bases in between. The CDR3 extends over 12 amino acids. CDR3 region: CASIHLNTEAFF. The CDR3 DNA follows: TGTGCCAGCATACATTTGAACACTGAAGCTTTCTTT.

The V call is TRBV2, the J call TRBJ1-2; D call uncertain. Germline-derived CDR1 and CDR2 are SNHLY and FYNNEI. The CDR3 spans 13 residues. V gave up 8 bases and J gave up 6 bases, with 16 bases separating them. CDR3 in DNA: TGTGCCAGCTCCGGCCGGGTAGGCGATGGCTACACCTTC. Translating it yields CASSGRVGDGYTF.